This TCR beta chain was sequenced during a study of T cell clonality in common variable immunodeficiency. Findings and caveats of the study: Shared TCRbeta clones were fewer between CVID subjects than controls. CVID subjects had higher TCRbeta clonality than healthy controls, most marked in about a third.

TCRdb's copy holds only in-frame clones and misses some; the assay was immunoSEQ multiplex PCR. Singletons are absent from the sample, which has 50,000 to 65,000 clones. The germline V gene has CDR1 SNHLY and CDR2 FYNNEI. The CDR3 has 12 residues. V trimming: 6 bases; J trimming: 8 bases; junction bases outside the gene matches: 3. This clone was seen ten or more times. The antigen remains undetermined. The read ends 3 residues before the CDR3 terminus; that terminus is restored from the germline J gene. Source material: peripheral blood mononuclear cells. This chain links TRBV2 with TRBJ1-5; 8 nucleotides match TRBD1. The source is a person aged 18 to 70 in good health. The part of the CDR3 DNA that was read is TGTGCCAGCAGGGCGGACAGGGAGCCC. It encodes CASRADREP. The whole CDR3 is CASRADREPQHF.